This T cell receptor (beta chain) was captured in a study of OX40 agonist ivuxolimab in advanced cancers. Notes on this clone: Its antigen is not identified.

The study's findings and limits: Averaged across samples, CD8+ T cells carried more expanded clones than CD4+ did. The work left the antigen specificity of expanded peripheral T cells undetermined.

Using immunoSEQ multiplex PCR, the repertoire was profiled, and TCRdb retains in-frame clones only, with some absent. Counted here are fewer than 50,000 clones, about 92% occurring once; the ten biggest clones make up roughly 9%. The CDR3 extends over 16 amino acids. Germline trimming cut 5 bases from V and 4 bases from J; bases unmatched to any gene: 6. The germline gives CDR1 LNHDA, CDR2 SQIVND (reference sequence). The source is an adult with an advanced solid tumor such as melanoma, head and neck, liver or kidney cancer. The material sequenced was CD4+ or CD8+ T cells sorted from blood, taken in a trial of the OX40 agonist ivuxolimab. The chain combines TRBV19 with TRBJ2-2; the match to TRBD1 covers 11 bases. The CDR3 protein is CASSPRTGGRTGELFF. As DNA, the CDR3 is TGTGCCAGTAGTCCGCGGACAGGGGGCCGCACCGGGGAGCTGTTTTTT.